This is a list of T cell receptor beta chains from one sample in a study of CD8 T cells in Susac syndrome. MiXCR, applied by TCRdb to the immunoSEQ multiplex PCR reads, yields one record per CDR3 protein. The data show roughly 200,000 distinct CDR3 sequences, about 95% seen once. Sequenced sample: CD4+ T cells from PBMCs. These receptors all come from a human donor in good health. CDR3s include the opening cysteine and the closing phenylalanine or tryptophan. Fields, in order: J gene, V gene, clone size, D gene, CDR3 protein, CDR3 DNA. The D gene is left open where the match is weak. Expanded clones get a size class; other rows say once, few or many, or leave the size out.

TRBJ2-1 | TRBV20-1 | NA | NA | CSARGAIDEQFF | TGCAGTGCTAGAGGGGCTATCGATGAGCAGTTCTTC
TRBJ1-2 | TRBV15 | NA | TRBD1 | CATSPLPNRGNGYTF | TGTGCCACCAGCCCGCTCCCAAACAGGGGGAATGGCTACACCTTC
TRBJ2-3 | TRBV19 | few | TRBD1 | CASRSTGTDTQYF | TGTGCCAGTAGGTCGACAGGGACAGATACGCAGTATTTT
TRBJ2-3 | TRBV4-1 | NA | NA | CASTNPRGTDTQYF | TGCGCCAGCACAAACCCCCGGGGAACAGATACGCAGTATTTT
TRBJ2-3 | TRBV20-1 | NA | TRBD1 | CSARGQGTTDTQYF | TGCAGTGCTCGGGGACAGGGGACCACAGATACGCAGTATTTT
TRBJ1-5 | TRBV29-1 | NA | NA | CSAGMSNQPQHF | TGCAGCGCCGGCATGAGCAATCAGCCCCAGCATTTT
TRBJ1-5 | TRBV3-1 | NA | NA | CASSKDLQIGQPQHF | TGTGCCAGCAGCAAGGACTTACAGATCGGGCAGCCCCAGCATTTT
TRBJ1-2 | TRBV10-2 | NA | NA | CASSDRVGSSGDYGYTF | TGCGCCAGCAGTGATAGGGTAGGGTCTTCAGGGGACTATGGCTACACCTTC
TRBJ1-5 | TRBV6-6 | NA | TRBD1 | CASSYSKDREQPQHF | TGTGCCAGCAGTTACTCGAAGGACAGGGAACAGCCCCAGCATTTT
TRBJ1-5 | TRBV20-1 | NA | TRBD1 | CSAPGGGSNQPQHF | TGCAGTGCCCCAGGGGGGGGAAGCAATCAGCCCCAGCATTTT
TRBJ2-1 | TRBV29-1 | NA | TRBD2 | CSTDSGSTYNEQFF | TGCAGCACGGATAGCGGGAGTACCTACAATGAGCAGTTCTTC
TRBJ1-2 | TRBV27 | NA | NA | CASSSVDTDYGYTF | TGTGCCAGCAGTTCCGTCGACACGGACTATGGCTACACCTTC
TRBJ2-7 | TRBV6-2/TRBV6-3 | NA | NA | CASSFPGRWPVYEQYF | TGTGCCAGCAGTTTCCCTGGACGATGGCCCGTCTACGAGCAGTACTTC
TRBJ2-3 | TRBV7-9 | NA | TRBD1 | CAYRTGTTDTQYF | TGTGCCTACCGGACAGGGACCACAGATACGCAGTATTTT
TRBJ2-1 | TRBV14 | NA | NA | CASSQVASNEQFF | TGTGCCAGCAGCCAAGTGGCCAGCAATGAGCAGTTCTTC
TRBJ1-2 | TRBV29-1 | NA | TRBD1 | CSVMTGNGYTF | TGCAGCGTCATGACAGGGAATGGCTACACCTTC
TRBJ1-2 | TRBV29-1 | NA | NA | CSVEDRDGYTF | TGCAGCGTTGAAGACAGGGATGGCTACACCTTC
TRBJ2-1 | TRBV4-2 | NA | TRBD2 | CASSQDTAGVKDEQFF | TGTGCCAGCAGCCAAGATACGGCGGGAGTTAAGGATGAGCAGTTCTTC
TRBJ2-7 | TRBV15 | once | NA | CATSRPSRGVGEQYF | TGTGCCACCAGCAGACCCAGCAGGGGTGTCGGCGAGCAGTACTTC
TRBJ2-5 | TRBV29-1 | NA | TRBD1 | CSVAGTDTQETQYF | TGCAGCGTTGCAGGGACAGATACGCAAGAGACCCAGTACTTC
TRBJ2-1 | TRBV9 | NA | NA | CASSVEGGNEQFF | TGTGCCAGCAGCGTAGAGGGCGGGAATGAGCAGTTCTTC
TRBJ1-2 | TRBV6-5 | NA | NA | CASRNGRYGYTF | TGTGCCAGCAGGAATGGACGGTATGGCTACACCTTC
TRBJ2-5 | TRBV20-1 | NA | NA | CSARDTRGTGVETQYF | TGCAGTGCTAGAGATACGCGGGGCACAGGGGTTGAGACCCAGTACTTC
TRBJ2-3 | TRBV7-9 | NA | TRBD2 | CASSLVLAGGRDTQYF | TGTGCCAGCAGCTTAGTTTTGGCGGGGGGAAGAGATACGCAGTATTTT
TRBJ2-5 | TRBV12-3/TRBV12-4 | NA | TRBD1 | CASATGGYQETQYF | TGTGCCAGTGCGACAGGGGGGTACCAAGAGACCCAGTACTTC
TRBJ1-2 | TRBV29-1 | NA | TRBD1 | CSVMVTGGNYGYTF | TGCAGCGTTATGGTGACAGGGGGGAACTATGGCTACACCTTC
TRBJ2-1 | TRBV27 | NA | NA | CASSQTGRLVDEQFF | TGTGCCAGCAGTCAGACCGGCCGTCTGGTTGATGAGCAGTTCTTC
TRBJ2-7 | TRBV28 | NA | TRBD2 | CASMLAGAYEQYF | TGTGCCAGCATGCTAGCGGGGGCCTACGAGCAGTACTTC
TRBJ1-2 | TRBV25-1 | NA | NA | CASRDRGLGGYTF | TGTGCCAGCAGGGATCGGGGGCTCGGAGGCTACACCTTC
TRBJ2-3 | TRBV5-6 | NA | TRBD2 | CASSWGGGDTQYF | TGTGCCAGCAGCTGGGGCGGGGGAGATACGCAGTATTTT
TRBJ1-4 | TRBV5-4 | NA | NA | CASSLQGYREKLFF | TGTGCCAGCAGCCTTCAGGGGTACAGGGAAAAACTGTTTTTT
TRBJ2-3 | TRBV20-1 | NA | TRBD1 | CSALRQGADTQYF | TGCAGCGCCCTAAGACAGGGGGCAGATACGCAGTATTTT
TRBJ1-2 | TRBV3-1 | NA | TRBD1 | CASSQTGYGYTF | TGTGCCAGCAGCCAGACAGGGTATGGCTACACCTTC
TRBJ2-3 | TRBV9 | NA | TRBD1 | CASSVAGIDRGVADTQYF | TGTGCCAGCAGCGTAGCGGGGATCGACAGGGGGGTGGCAGATACGCAGTATTTT
TRBJ2-7 | TRBV4-1 | NA | NA | CASSQERGSTPLIF | TGCGCCAGCAGCCAAGAAAGAGGTTCCACTCCCCTTATCTTC
TRBJ2-6 | TRBV29-1 | NA | NA | CSVVDSGANVLTF | TGCAGCGTTGTGGACTCTGGGGCCAACGTCCTGACTTTC
TRBJ2-3 | TRBV14 | NA | NA | CASSQVPWGSDTQYF | TGTGCCAGCAGCCAGGTTCCGTGGGGGTCAGATACGCAGTATTTT
TRBJ2-4 | TRBV6-2/TRBV6-3 | NA | NA | CASSYSAGAKNIQYF | TGTGCCAGCAGTTACTCGGCGGGAGCCAAAAACATTCAGTACTTC
TRBJ2-5 | TRBV18 | NA | TRBD2 | CATGPGGPGETQYF | TGTGCCACCGGACCGGGAGGGCCAGGGGAGACCCAGTACTTC
TRBJ2-1 | TRBV12-3/TRBV12-4 | NA | TRBD2 | CASSSGGSHNEQFF | TGTGCCAGCAGTTCGGGGGGGAGCCACAATGAGCAGTTCTTC
TRBJ1-6 | TRBV5-1 | NA | NA | CASSPGTPGSPLHF | TGCGCCAGCAGCCCCGGGACCCCGGGCTCGCCCCTCCACTTT